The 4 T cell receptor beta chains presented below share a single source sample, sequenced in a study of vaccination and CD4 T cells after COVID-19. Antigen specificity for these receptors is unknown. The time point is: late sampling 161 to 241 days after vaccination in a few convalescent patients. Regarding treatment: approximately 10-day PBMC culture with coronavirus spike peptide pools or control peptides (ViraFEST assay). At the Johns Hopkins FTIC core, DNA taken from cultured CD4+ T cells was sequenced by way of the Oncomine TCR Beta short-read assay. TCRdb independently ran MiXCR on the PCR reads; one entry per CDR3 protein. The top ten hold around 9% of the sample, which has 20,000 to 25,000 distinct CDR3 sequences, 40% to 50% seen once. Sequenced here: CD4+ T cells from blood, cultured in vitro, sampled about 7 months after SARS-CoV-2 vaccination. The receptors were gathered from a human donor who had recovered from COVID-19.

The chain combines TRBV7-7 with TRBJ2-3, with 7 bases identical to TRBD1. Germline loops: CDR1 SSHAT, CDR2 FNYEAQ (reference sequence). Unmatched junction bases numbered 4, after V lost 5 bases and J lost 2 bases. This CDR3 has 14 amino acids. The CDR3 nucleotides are TGTGCCAGCAGCAAGGACAGGACCACAGATACGCAGTATTTT. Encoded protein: CASSKDRTTDTQYF. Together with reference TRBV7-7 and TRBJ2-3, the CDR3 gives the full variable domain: GAGVSQSPRYKVTKRGQDVTLRCDPISSHATLYWYQQALGQGPEFLTYFNYEAQPDKSGLPSDRFSAERPEGSISTLTIQRTEQRDSAMYRCASSKDRTTDTQYFGPGTRLTVL.

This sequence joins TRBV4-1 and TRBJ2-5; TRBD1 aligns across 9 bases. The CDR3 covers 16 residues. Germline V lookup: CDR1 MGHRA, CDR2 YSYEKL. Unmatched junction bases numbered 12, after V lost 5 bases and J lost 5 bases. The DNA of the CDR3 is TGCGCCAGCAGCACAATTCCGGGACAGGGTCGGGAGACCCAGTACTTC. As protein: CASSTIPGQGRETQYF.

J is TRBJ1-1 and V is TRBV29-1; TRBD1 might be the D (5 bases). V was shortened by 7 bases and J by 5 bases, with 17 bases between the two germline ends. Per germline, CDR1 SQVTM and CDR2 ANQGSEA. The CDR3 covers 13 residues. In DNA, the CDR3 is TGCAGCGCCGACAGTCGGTGGAAGACTGAAGCTTTCTTT. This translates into CSADSRWKTEAFF.

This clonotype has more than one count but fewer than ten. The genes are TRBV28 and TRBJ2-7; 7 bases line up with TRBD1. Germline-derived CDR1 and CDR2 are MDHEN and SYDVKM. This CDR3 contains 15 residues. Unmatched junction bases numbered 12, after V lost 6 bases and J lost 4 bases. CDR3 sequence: CASRPETGTEYEQYF. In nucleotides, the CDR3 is TGTGCCAGCAGACCCGAGACAGGGACAGAGTACGAGCAGTACTTC.